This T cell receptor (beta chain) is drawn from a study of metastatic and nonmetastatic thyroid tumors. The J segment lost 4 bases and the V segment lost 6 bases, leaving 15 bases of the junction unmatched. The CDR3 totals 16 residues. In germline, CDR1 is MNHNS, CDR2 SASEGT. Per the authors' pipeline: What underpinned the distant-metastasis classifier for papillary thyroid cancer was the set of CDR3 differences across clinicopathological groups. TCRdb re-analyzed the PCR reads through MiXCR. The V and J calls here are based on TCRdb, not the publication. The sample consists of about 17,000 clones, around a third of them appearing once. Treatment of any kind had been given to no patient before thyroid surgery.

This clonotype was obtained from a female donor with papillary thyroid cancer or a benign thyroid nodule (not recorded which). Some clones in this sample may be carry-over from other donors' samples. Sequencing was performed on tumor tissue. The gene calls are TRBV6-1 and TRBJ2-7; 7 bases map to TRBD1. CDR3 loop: CASSLSHRGGKYEQYF. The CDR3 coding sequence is TGTGCCAGCAGCCTTAGCCACAGGGGCGGCAAATACGAGCAGTACTTC.